This T cell receptor beta chain came from a study of OX40 agonist ivuxolimab in advanced cancers. Background on the study: With ivuxolimab, an agonistic anti-OX40 (CD134) antibody, patients were treated. Study outcomes and limitations: The 0.1-3.0 mg/kg partial responders had among the lowest clonal expansion.

With respect to this clone: Its antigen is currently unknown.

Germline V gives CDR1 SEHNR, CDR2 FQNEAQ (reference sequence). The J segment lost 6 bases and the V segment lost 4 bases, leaving 14 bases of the junction unmatched. The CDR3 runs 16 residues. Blood specimens came from baseline, cycle 4 day 1, and cycle 7 day 1. Data came from immunoSEQ multiplex PCR; TCRdb stores just in-frame clones and leaves some out. The repertoire holds fewer than 35,000 clones, with 80% to 95% as singletons. The chain employs TRBV7-9 and TRBJ2-7; 8 bases are shared with TRBD1. Sequenced here: CD4+ or CD8+ T cells sorted from blood, sampled in a trial of the OX40 agonist ivuxolimab. The source of this sequence is an adult with an advanced solid tumor such as melanoma, head and neck, liver or kidney cancer. CDR3 coding DNA: TGTGCCAGCAGCTCCGCCGGGACAGGAGCCTATGGCGAGCAGTACGTC. This codes for CASSSAGTGAYGEQYV.